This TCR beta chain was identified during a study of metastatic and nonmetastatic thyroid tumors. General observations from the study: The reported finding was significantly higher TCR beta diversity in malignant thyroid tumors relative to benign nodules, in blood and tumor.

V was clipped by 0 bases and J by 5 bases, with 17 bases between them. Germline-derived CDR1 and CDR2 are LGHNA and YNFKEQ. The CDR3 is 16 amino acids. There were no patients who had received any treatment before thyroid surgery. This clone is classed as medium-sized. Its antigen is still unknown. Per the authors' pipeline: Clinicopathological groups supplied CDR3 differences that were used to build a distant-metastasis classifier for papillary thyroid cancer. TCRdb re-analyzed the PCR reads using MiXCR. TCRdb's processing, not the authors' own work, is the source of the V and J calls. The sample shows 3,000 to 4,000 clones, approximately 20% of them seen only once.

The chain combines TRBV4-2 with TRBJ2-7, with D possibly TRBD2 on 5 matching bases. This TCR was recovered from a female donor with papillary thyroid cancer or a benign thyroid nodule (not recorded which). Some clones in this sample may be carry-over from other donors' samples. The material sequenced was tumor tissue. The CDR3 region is CASSQDLGSSSNEQYF. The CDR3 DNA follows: TGTGCCAGCAGCCAAGATCTGGGTTCTAGCTCTAACGAGCAGTACTTC.